These 10 T cell receptor beta chains were all obtained from the same sample, sequenced in a study of blood T cell repertoires in COVID-19. Some clones are missing from TCRdb's copy, which holds only in-frame ones; the method was immunoSEQ multiplex PCR. The table has tens of thousands of clones, about three quarters seen once. Sequencing input: peripheral blood. These receptor sequences come from a man aged 50-60 years with active or convalescent COVID-19.

The chain is built from TRBV19 and TRBJ2-2; 15 bases line up with TRBD2. The length of the CDR3 is 18 residues. Trimming took 8 bases from V and 4 from J; bases not matched to a gene: 11. Per the germline V gene, CDR1 is LNHDA and CDR2 is SQIVND (reference sequence). CDR3 protein: CASQPGLAGGGGTGELFF. The CDR3 DNA reads as TGTGCCAGTCAACCGGGACTAGCGGGGGGTGGTGGCACCGGGGAGCTGTTTTTT.

The gene calls are TRBV9 and TRBJ1-2; weak D call: TRBD1 (5 bases). With 0 bases removed from V and 6 bases from J, the gap between germline ends came to 15 bases. Germline V gene lookup returns CDR1 SGDLS and CDR2 YYNGEE. The CDR3 consists of 15 residues. The CDR3 reads CASSVGIGQGDGYTF. CDR3 sequence (DNA): TGTGCCAGCAGCGTAGGTATTGGGCAGGGCGATGGCTACACCTTC.

The count of this clone is one. This sequence joins TRBV9 and TRBJ2-2; 7 bases line up with TRBD2. Germline V CDR1 and CDR2: SGDLS, YYNGEE. Germline trimming cut 2 bases from V and 8 bases from J; bases unmatched to any gene: 12. The CDR3 is 16 residues long. The CDR3 loop is CASSVPGGGLGGELFF. DNA of the CDR3: TGTGCCAGCAGCGTCCCTGGCGGGGGTCTAGGTGGGGAGCTGTTTTTT. Full variable domain (missing parts from reference TRBV9 and TRBJ2-2): DSGVTQTPKHLITATGQRVTLRCSPRSGDLSVYWYQQSLDQGLQFLIQYYNGEERAKGNILERFSAQQFPDLHSELNLSSLELGDSALYFCASSVPGGGLGGELFFGEGSRLTVL.

This clone was picked up a small number of times. At one end, the junction sequence differs from germline, possibly due to a read error. The chain uses TRBV30 and TRBJ1-2; a possible D gene is TRBD1 (6 bases). The germline V gene encodes CDR1 GTSNPN and CDR2 SVGIG (reference sequence). This CDR3 spans 16 amino acids. CDR3 protein: CAWSVLVRTDNCGYTF. CDR3 nucleotides: TGTGCCTGGAGTGTACTGGTACGGACAGATAACTGTGGCTACACCTTC.

This clone has only a few counts. This chain connects TRBV18 to TRBJ2-3; D perhaps matches TRBD1 (6 bases). The germline V and J ends were trimmed by 3 bases and 4 bases, with 8 bases remaining between them. The CDR3 consists of 13 residues. Per the germline V gene, CDR1 is KGHSH and CDR2 is LQKENI. This CDR3 reads CASSPGAADTQYF. The CDR3, as DNA: TGTGCCAGCTCACCGGGGGCAGCAGATACGCAGTATTTT.

J is TRBJ2-3 and V is TRBV5-4; D remains ambiguous. Trimming shortened V by 1 base and J by 2 bases, and 5 bases separated the two germline ends. This CDR3 is built from 13 residues. CDR1 and CDR2 (germline): SGHNT, YYREEE (reference sequence). In DNA, the CDR3 is TGTGCCAGCAGCTTGCTTCTCACAGATACGCAGTATTTT. It translates to CASSLLLTDTQYF. Filled out from reference TRBV5-4 and TRBJ2-3, the complete variable domain reads ETGVTQSPTHLIKTRGQQVTLRCSSQSGHNTVSWYQQALGQGPQFIFQYYREEENGRGNFPPRFSGLQFPNYSSELNVNALELDDSALYLCASSLLLTDTQYFGPGTRLTVL.

The chain links TRBV7-9 to TRBJ2-7; D is possibly TRBD1 (5 bases). This CDR3 has 14 amino acids. Germline CDR1 SEHNR, CDR2 FQNEAQ (reference sequence). The V end lost 1 base, the J end lost 2 bases, and 9 bases lay between the germline ends. CDR3 in DNA: TGTGCCAGCAGCTTAGAAGCAGGGCCCTACGAGCAGTACTTC. Protein sequence: CASSLEAGPYEQYF.

This clone was counted a few times. The chain recombines TRBV15 with TRBJ2-4; TRBD1 matches 9 bases. CDR1 LNHNV and CDR2 YYDKDF come from the germline V gene (reference sequence). This CDR3 contains 16 residues. Trimming at V came to 3 bases and at J to 2 bases, leaving 5 bases not matched to a gene. The CDR3 nucleotides are TGTGCCACCAGCAGTCATGGGACAGGGCCCAAAAACATTCAGTACTTC. Translated: CATSSHGTGPKNIQYF.

The chain uses TRBV2 and TRBJ1-6; 10 bases fit TRBD1. Germline V gene sequence: CDR1 SNHLY, CDR2 FYNNEI. This CDR3 has 14 residues. After removal of 5 bases from V and 10 bases from J, the junction contained 5 bases not matched to a gene. CDR3 residues: CASSPGQGESPLHF. The DNA of the CDR3 is TGTGCCAGCAGTCCCGGACAGGGGGAGTCACCCCTCCACTTT.

The V and J genes are TRBV7-9 and TRBJ1-4; possible D gene TRBD1, 5 bases. The length of the CDR3 is 15 residues. V lost 4 bases, J lost 8 bases, and 17 bases lay in between. Germline V gene data show CDR1 as SEHNR and CDR2 as FQNEAQ (reference sequence). CDR3 nucleotide sequence: TGTGCCAGCAGCTCATCCAATCAGGGAGGCGAAAAACTGTTTTTT. Protein: CASSSSNQGGEKLFF.